A selection of T cell receptor beta chains follows, all from one sample in a study of blood T cell repertoires in COVID-19. Data came from immunoSEQ multiplex PCR; TCRdb stores just in-frame clones and leaves some out. The table includes over 200,000 clones, 90% detected once. The sequenced material came from peripheral blood. The origin of the receptors is a young man with COVID-19, enrolled during active disease. Both conserved end residues are part of each CDR3.

v_gene | CDR3aa
TRBV2 | CASRQPRDRGLTGELFF
TRBV6-1 | CASSEQGDYGYTF
TRBV5-1 | CASSLRGTGNTIYF
TRBV10-3 | CAISFSQGVGASGNTIYF
TRBV7-2 | CASSLDTGRGGYTF
TRBV3-1/TRBV3-2 | CASSLGTDHSPLHF
TRBV3-1/TRBV3-2 | CASSQPGQGFKAFF
TRBV7-7 | CASSPRTGDSGELFF
TRBV11-1 | CASSARLGQGNTEAFF
TRBV7-8 | CASSRGGGWGEKLFF
TRBV10-1 | CASSELPQGLQETQYF
TRBV3-1/TRBV3-2 | CASSQGTGILWSGNTIYF
TRBV28 | CASSLSVSGRVSNEQFF
TRBV5-5 | CASSLLGEANYGYTF
TRBV28 | CASSLVRPIGAGELFF
TRBV28 | CAEQGNMNTEAFF
TRBV5-1 | CASSPSGSPTYNEQFF
TRBV5-5 | CASSLIWGAGDSPLHF
TRBV5-4 | CASSLYSGSSDTQYF
TRBV6-5 | CASSSRRTGRRPQHF
TRBV14 | CASSPINSPLHF
TRBV9 | CASSLTSGTGGNEQFF
TRBV5-5 | CASSLARSGGSNEKLFF
TRBV19 | CASRNLRGDYGYTF
TRBV19 | CASSIGHRGLSEAFF
TRBV28 | CATGGGPNYGYTF
TRBV4-3 | CASSQDPDYNEQFF
TRBV5-6 | CASGGWRDEGNEKLFF
TRBV19 | CASSGTRQGRDYGYTF